Listed below are T cell receptor beta chains from one sample, sequenced in a study of T cell responses to AZD1222 COVID-19 vaccine. The method was immunoSEQ multiplex PCR; TCRdb's version includes in-frame clones alone and lacks a portion of them. The top ten clones hold roughly 6.5% of a sample with approximately 180,000 clones, 90% of them seen once. Source: peripheral blood, taken on day 0 of AZD1222 vaccination. The receptors stem from an adult in good health. Both conserved end residues are part of each CDR3. Fields, in order: clone size, D gene, J gene, V gene, CDR3 protein, CDR3 DNA. D genes are given only for firm matches. Where a row states a size, it is once, few, many or the class of an expanded clone; other rows omit it.

- | - | TRBJ1-6 | TRBV6-6 | CASRHYNSPLHF | TGTGCCAGCAGACACTATAATTCACCCCTCCACTTT
- | - | TRBJ2-7 | TRBV28 | CASSLASAGGDYEQYF | TGTGCCAGCAGTTTAGCGTCGGCGGGCGGCGATTATGAGCAGTACTTC
- | - | TRBJ1-4 | TRBV28 | CASSQGRDEKLFF | TGTGCCAGCAGTCAGGGTCGGGACGAAAAACTGTTTTTT
once | - | TRBJ1-1 | TRBV7-3 | CASSLGEGTEAFF | TGTGCCAGCAGCTTAGGTGAGGGCACTGAAGCTTTCTTT
few | - | TRBJ1-1 | TRBV2 | CASSGGQRNTEAFF | TGTGCCAGCAGCGGAGGACAGAGGAACACTGAAGCTTTCTTT
once | - | TRBJ2-2 | TRBV28 | CASNAVANTGELFF | TGTGCCAGCAATGCGGTCGCGAACACCGGGGAGCTGTTTTTT
- | - | TRBJ2-5 | TRBV12-3/TRBV12-4 | CASSFGETQYF | TGTGCCAGCAGTTTCGGGGAGACCCAGTACTTC
- | - | TRBJ1-5 | TRBV2 | CASRPQVEVQPQHF | TGTGCCAGCAGGCCTCAGGTTGAGGTTCAGCCCCAGCATTTT
- | TRBD2 | TRBJ2-7 | TRBV27 | CASSSSGSYEQYF | TGTGCCAGCAGTTCCAGCGGGAGCTACGAGCAGTACTTC
- | - | TRBJ2-7 | TRBV9 | CASSVVPSSYEQYF | TGTGCCAGCAGCGTAGTTCCGTCCTCCTACGAGCAGTACTTC
- | - | TRBJ1-1 | TRBV25-1 | CASISGTFTEAFF | TGTGCCAGCATTTCCGGGACCTTCACTGAAGCTTTCTTT
- | TRBD1 | TRBJ2-7 | TRBV3-1/TRBV3-2 | CASSLGTGGYEQYF | TGTGCCAGCAGCCTCGGGACAGGAGGCTACGAGCAGTACTTC
- | TRBD1 | TRBJ2-7 | TRBV7-9 | CASSFSDREYSF | TGTGCCAGCAGCTTTTCGGACAGGGAGTATTCTTTC
- | - | TRBJ1-2 | TRBV28 | CASSSAGGGYTF | TGTGCCAGCAGTTCGGCAGGTGGGGGCTACACCTTC
- | TRBD2 | TRBJ2-2 | TRBV2 | CASSEGGTLGTGELFF | TGTGCCAGCAGTGAGGGGGGGACCCTAGGGACCGGGGAGCTGTTTTTT
- | - | TRBJ1-4 | TRBV5-1 | CASSLTGQLTNEKLFF | TGCGCCAGCAGCCTGACAGGACAGCTAACTAATGAAAAACTGTTTTTT
- | TRBD2 | TRBJ2-5 | TRBV2 | CASSRSRGGETQYF | TGTGCCAGCAGCCGATCTCGCGGGGGAGAGACCCAGTACTTC
- | - | TRBJ1-5 | TRBV6-2/TRBV6-3 | CASSRSGPPNQPQHF | TGTGCCAGCAGCCGATCGGGACCTCCCAATCAGCCCCAGCATTTT
- | - | TRBJ1-2 | TRBV21-1 | CASSKIGEAHYGYTF | TGTGCCAGCAGCAAAATAGGGGAGGCCCACTATGGCTACACCTTC
- | TRBD1 | TRBJ1-2 | TRBV12-5 | CASGPQGVGYTF | TGTGCTAGTGGCCCACAGGGGGTTGGCTACACCTTC
- | - | TRBJ1-2 | TRBV19 | CASKILGNYGYTF | TGTGCCAGTAAAATCCTGGGAAACTATGGCTACACCTTC
- | - | TRBJ1-6 | TRBV5-6 | CASSLDGHNSPLHF | TGTGCCAGCAGCTTAGACGGCCATAATTCACCCCTCCACTTT
- | - | TRBJ1-5 | TRBV28 | CASSSNGLLNQPQHF | TGTGCCAGCAGTTCGAACGGACTGCTCAATCAGCCCCAGCATTTT